This record looks at one T cell receptor (beta chain) sequence and its context. Its antigen remains undetermined. Base qualities were left out, and no much larger clone turns up one base away. This specimen belongs to a study of low-dose radiotherapy and immunotherapy resistance in tumors (dated 2022 in TCRdb). About the investigation overall: In Cohort 1, each fraction delivered 0.5 Gy every 2 weeks, and the prescribed total PTV dose was 6.5 Gy. In Cohort 2, 1 Gy per fraction was delivered every two weeks, for a total of 13 Gy over 26 weeks. Nivolumab was administered intravenously as a 240 mg flat dose every two weeks, and ipilimumab was administered intravenously at 1 mg/kg every six weeks. Intravenous cyclophosphamide at 200 mg/m2 was administered every two weeks, one day ahead of each radiation and immunotherapy administration. Aspirin 300 mg was taken orally once daily by patients for four cycles, starting on cycle 1 day 1. Trial participants were not randomized into treatment groups. The translational analysis covered eight patients: three from the first dose cohort and the first five from the second dose cohort.

V and J are truncated by 0 bases and 0 bases respectively, leaving an intervening sequence of 1 base. The germline V gene yields SGHRS for CDR1 and YFSETQ for CDR2. The CDR3 covers 12 residues, taking in both the cysteine and the phenylalanine. Only the CDR3 region is kept as DNA, spanning 36 bases read in frame from base 1. Donors were enrolled in RACIN, a single-arm phase I dose-escalation trial in which nivolumab, ipilimumab, aspirin, low-dose cyclophosphamide and low-dose radiotherapy were combined. Eligible patients had advanced, TIL-negative solid tumors. Superscript III and a set of TRAV- and TRBV-specific primers were used to synthesize first-strand cDNA, so that both TCRalpha and TCRbeta chains were covered. TCRs were amplified with Phusion for around 20 PCR cycles, with a constant-region primer paired with the adapter attached to the V primers. The isolated mRNA was amplified using the MessageAmp II aRNA Amplification Kit, with in vitro transcription performed for 16 hours at 37 degrees C. The Dynabeads mRNA DIRECT Purification Kit was used to isolate the mRNA for TCR sequencing. Indexed Illumina adapters were added in a second Phusion PCR of around 23 cycles, and the PCR products were purified with AMPure XP beads. Processing in the source paper ran as follows. Custom Perl scripts pooled TCR sequences encoding the same protein, removed out-of-frame sequences and computed each clonotype's abundance. Any TCR sequence backed by just one read was left out of the analysis. Repertoire metrics included Shannon entropy, Gini index, clonality, richness, and frequency of TCRs shared between repertoires. The public sequencing data were trimmed at Q25 with fastp and processed into clonotypes with MiXCR by TCRdb, which kept only in-frame beta chains. Entries are consolidated by CDR3 protein sequence, retaining the most common genes and DNA. What appears here as the V and J calls and clone size reflects TCRdb's work, not the paper's. The sample data list about 10,000 distinct CDR3 sequences, and about 47% of these were observed just once. 8.1% of the sample belongs to the ten largest clones.

The clonotype comes from a human donor with advanced metastatic prostate, ovarian, gallbladder or colorectal cancer (not recorded which). This table probably holds off-target reads from a library built for another chain. The rearranged chain carries TRBV5-1 and TRBJ2-7; too little of a D gene remains to name it. The nucleotide sequence reads TGCGCCAGCAGCTTGGTCTCCTACGAGCAGTACTTC. This is translated as CASSLVSYEQYF.